This section outlines one T cell receptor beta chain sequence together with its context. The antigen is not known. These data belong to a study of identical twins. In TCRdb, the 5' RACE reads were re-called with MiXCR into one record per CDR3 protein. Of 200,000 to 300,000 distinct CDR3 sequences listed, approximately 7.3% are singletons. Study findings and constraints: Instead of following the same donors, the conclusions were based on cross-sectional statistical analysis.

These same data were also listed under a study on yellow fever vaccine responses in identical twins.

The source is a woman between 18 and 30 years old in good health. Material for sequencing was CD8+ T cells sorted from blood.

DNA for the CDR3: TGTGCCAGCAGCTTAGTCGGTAGCGGGACCACAGATACGCAGTATTTT. Translated: CASSLVGSGTTDTQYF. The chain carries TRBV7-9 and TRBJ2-3; TRBD2 agrees at 8 bases. Trimming at V came to 1 base and at J to 2 bases, leaving 5 bases not matched to a gene. CDR1 SEHNR and CDR2 FQNEAQ come from the germline V gene (reference sequence). The CDR3 runs 16 residues. Full variable domain (rest looked up from reference TRBV7-9 and TRBJ2-3): DTGVSQNPRHKITKRGQNVTFRCDPISEHNRLYWYRQTLGQGPEFLTYFQNEAQLEKSRLLSDRFSAERPKGSFSTLEIQRTEQGDSAMYLCASSLVGSGTTDTQYFGPGTRLTVL.